The 30 T cell receptor beta chains below were found in one sample sequenced in a study of blood T cells in healthy people across ages. For the second PCR, which ran for about 6 to 11 cycles, a sample-barcoded 5' primer and a J-beta primer mix were used. TCRdb re-derived calls from the 5' RACE reads in MiXCR, one entry per CDR3 protein. The table has approximately 680,000 distinct CDR3 sequences, about a third seen once. What was sequenced was blood. All receptors derive from a woman aged 80 or older in good health.

The rearrangement uses TRBV11-2 and TRBJ2-1; 8 bases fit TRBD1. CDR1 and CDR2 from the germline V gene are SGHAT and FQNNGV. The CDR3 extends over 15 amino acids. The ends lost 1 base at V and 6 bases at J; junction bases unmatched: 5. As DNA, the CDR3 is TGTGCCAGCAGCTTAGTCCCAGGGGGCCGCAATGAGCAGTTCTTC. Translated, it gives CASSLVPGGRNEQFF. The full variable domain, completed using reference TRBV11-2 and TRBJ2-1, is EAGVAQSPRYKIIEKRQSVAFWCNPISGHATLYWYQQILGQGPKLLIQFQNNGVVDDSQLPKDRFSAERLKGVDSTLKIQPAKLEDSAVYLCASSLVPGGRNEQFFGPGTRLTVL.

In this sample, this clonotype turned up many times. This chain uses TRBV7-9 with TRBJ1-2; D is unclear. Germline-derived CDR1 and CDR2 are SEHNR and FQNEAQ (reference sequence). CDR3 length: 15 amino acids. Trimming took off 4 bases at V and 4 bases at J, with 16 bases between the two ends. CDR3 residues: CASSSDSGRAYGYTF. The CDR3 nucleotides read TGTGCCAGCAGCTCAGACTCCGGACGGGCCTATGGCTACACCTTC.

As concerns this clonotype: Sequence at one end of the junction differs from germline and may be a read error. The chain links TRBV20-1 to TRBJ2-1; the D gene is possibly TRBD1 (5 bases). CDR3 size: 14 residues. The germline gives CDR1 DFQATT, CDR2 SNEGSKA (reference sequence). CDR3 amino acids: CSAINPGREKAQFF. The CDR3 DNA reads as TGCAGCGCTATAAACCCGGGCAGGGAAAAGGCCCAGTTCTTC.

The sample holds many counts of this clonotype. The rearrangement uses TRBV28 and TRBJ2-7; 7 positions match TRBD2. The length of the CDR3 is 14 residues. Germline CDR1 is MDHEN and CDR2 is SYDVKM. V was pared by 7 bases and J by 4 bases, with 10 bases of the junction left unmatched. The CDR3 loop is CASTPHGGGYEQYF. DNA for the CDR3: TGTGCCAGCACCCCCCATGGGGGAGGGTACGAGCAGTACTTC.

This clonotype was seen only a few times. The rearrangement links TRBV7-2 to TRBJ1-1, with D unresolved. In germline, CDR1 is SGHTA, CDR2 FQGNSA. This CDR3 spans 13 amino acids. The V gene lost 2 bases and the J gene lost 4 bases, with 8 bases spanning the gap. CDR3 in amino acids: CASSLLIVTEAFF. CDR3 DNA: TGTGCCAGCAGCTTACTTATCGTCACTGAAGCTTTCTTT.

In its sample, this clonotype was seen many times. V and J are TRBV27 and TRBJ2-6; D gene unclear. From germline, CDR1 is MNHEY and CDR2 SMNVEV (reference sequence). Trimming stripped 4 bases from V and 9 bases from J, with 10 bases between. This CDR3 region has 13 residues. The CDR3 DNA sequence: TGTGCCAGCAGTTCCAGGAGAAGCAACGTCCTGACTTTC. Translation gives CASSSRRSNVLTF.

In its sample, this clonotype was seen many times. The V and J genes are TRBV5-1 and TRBJ2-1; no definite D call. The germline V gene encodes CDR1 SGHRS and CDR2 YFSETQ. The V gene lost 3 bases and the J gene lost 8 bases, with 18 bases spanning the gap. CDR3 size: 15 residues. The CDR3: CASSSDTFEYDEQFF. The CDR3 DNA reads as TGCGCCAGCAGCTCCGACACCTTTGAATATGATGAGCAGTTCTTC.

The table lists this clonotype with many counts. This chain connects TRBV28 to TRBJ2-3; D not resolved. The CDR3 consists of 11 residues. Trimming removed 7 bases from V and 7 bases from J, with 9 bases in between. Germline CDR1 is MDHEN and CDR2 is SYDVKM. CDR3 residues: CASMRENTQYF. The CDR3 DNA follows: TGTGCCAGCATGAGAGAAAATACGCAGTATTTT.

This clonotype appeared a single time. The conserved final phenylalanine or tryptophan is absent from the CDR3, which likely points to a read error. This chain connects TRBV20-1 to TRBJ2-1; 12 bases are shared with TRBD1. Losses at the gene ends were 6 bases for V and 10 bases for J; bases not matched to a gene: 10. CDR3 length: 14 residues. CDR1 is DFQATT and CDR2 is SNEGSKA in the germline V gene (reference sequence). The CDR3 region is CSADTGTGGKEQFY. The CDR3 bases are TGCAGTGCGGACACCGGGACAGGGGGCAAGGAGCAGTTCTAC.

The chain is built from TRBV4-1 and TRBJ2-7; TRBD1 or TRBD2 may be the D gene (5 bases each). V lost 3 bases, J lost 0 bases, and 12 bases lay in between. Per the germline V gene, CDR1 is MGHRA and CDR2 is YSYEKL. The CDR3 covers 15 residues. The CDR3 reads CASSHRDGSSYEQYF. The CDR3 DNA is TGCGCCAGCAGCCATAGGGACGGAAGCTCCTACGAGCAGTACTTC.

This rearrangement joins TRBV30 to TRBJ2-7; no definite D call. There are 14 residues in the CDR3. Germline values: CDR1 GTSNPN, CDR2 SVGIG (reference sequence). Trimming took 4 bases from V and 0 from J, leaving 13 bases between them. CDR3 nucleotides: TGTGCCTGGAAACTCTCTTCTTACTCCTACGAGCAGTACTTC. Protein: CAWKLSSYSYEQYF.

This clonotype occurred many times. V and J are TRBV12-3 or TRBV12-4 and TRBJ2-7, with D possibly matching TRBD1 (6 bases). This CDR3 is 15 amino acids long. V gave up 2 bases and J gave up 4 bases, with 15 bases separating them. The CDR3: CASSLSSDTGYEQYF. The CDR3 region has the DNA TGTGCCAGCAGTTTAAGCAGCGATACAGGGTACGAGCAGTACTTC.

V gene TRBV6-6 combines with J gene TRBJ2-1, with D possibly TRBD1 on 6 matching bases. The ends were cut back, 2 bases at V and 2 bases at J, with 10 bases in the middle. From germline, CDR1 is MNHNY and CDR2 SVGAGI (reference sequence). CDR3 length: 15 residues. CDR3 DNA: TGTGCCAGCAGTTACGGGACACCAACCTACAATGAGCAGTTCTTC. This translates into CASSYGTPTYNEQFF.

This clonotype was seen only a few times. This chain links TRBV6-1 with TRBJ1-5, with 7 bases fitting TRBD1. V lost 8 bases, J lost 0 bases, and 4 bases stayed unmatched. The length of the CDR3 is 14 residues. CDR1 is MNHNS and CDR2 is SASEGT in the germline V gene. CDR3 in DNA: TGTGCCAGCCGACAGGGCCATAGCAATCAGCCCCAGCATTTT. Protein product: CASRQGHSNQPQHF.

In its sample, this clonotype was seen many times. The chain links TRBV3-1 to TRBJ1-5; weak D call: TRBD1 (6 bases). The germline V and J ends were trimmed by 3 bases and 7 bases, with 10 bases remaining between them. Germline CDR1 and CDR2: LGHDT and YNNKEL (reference sequence). CDR3 length: 13 amino acids. This CDR3 is CASSHDRLQPQHF. Here the CDR3 DNA reads TGTGCCAGCAGCCACGACAGGCTCCAGCCCCAGCATTTT.

This clonotype was observed many times. The chain links TRBV3-1 to TRBJ2-7; D gene uncertain. The CDR3 spans 14 residues. Trimming stripped 4 bases from V and 2 bases from J, with 12 bases between. CDR1 is LGHDT and CDR2 is YNNKEL in the germline V gene (reference sequence). The CDR3 DNA sequence: TGTGCCAGCAGCCCCAACCGTATCACCTACGAGCAGTACTTC. This encodes CASSPNRITYEQYF.

Turning to this clonotype: This may come from a read error, since a much larger clone is one base off. The chain joins TRBV20-1 to TRBJ1-1; tentative D call: TRBD1 (6 bases). The CDR3 totals 14 residues. Germline CDR1 reads DFQATT; CDR2 reads SNEGSKA (reference sequence). Written as DNA, the CDR3 is TGCAGTACTAGAGAAAATACAGGGAAGACTGAAGCTTTCTTT. This sequence encodes CSTRENTGKTEAFF.

At least ten counts were recorded for this clonotype. The chain recombines TRBV5-6 with TRBJ2-7; D may be TRBD2 (5 bases). The CDR3 extends over 14 amino acids. V lost 4 bases and J lost 2, with 13 bases in between. CDR1 SGHDT and CDR2 YYEEEE come from the germline V gene. CDR3 region: CASSRTDGTYEQYF. CDR3 DNA sequence: TGTGCCAGCAGCAGGACGGACGGGACCTACGAGCAGTACTTC.

The chain has TRBV20-1 and TRBJ2-5, with D maybe TRBD2 (5 bases). This CDR3 has 12 residues. The V gene's germline CDR1 is DFQATT and CDR2 SNEGSKA (reference sequence). V lost 3 bases and J 11 bases, leaving 16 bases between the germline ends. The CDR3 DNA reads TGCAGTGCTAGCGGAGGCTCGGATGAGCAGTACTTC. Its translation: CSASGGSDEQYF.

In this sample, this clonotype turned up many times. The V call is TRBV10-3, the J call TRBJ1-5; 7 bases fit TRBD1. The junction had 11 bases not matched to a gene; V was cut back by 0 bases and J by 9 bases. There are 16 residues in the CDR3. The V gene's germline CDR1 is ENHRY and CDR2 SYGVKD. CDR3 region: CAISESFGQVDRPQHF. CDR3 DNA sequence: TGTGCCATCAGTGAGTCCTTCGGACAGGTAGATCGGCCCCAGCATTTT.

J is TRBJ2-5 and V is TRBV20-1; D is unclear. With 1 base removed from V and 1 base from J, the gap between germline ends came to 10 bases. This CDR3 has 14 amino acids. Germline V gene sequence: CDR1 DFQATT, CDR2 SNEGSKA (reference sequence). This chain's CDR3 is CSARAAGLQETQYF. CDR3 DNA sequence: TGCAGTGCTAGAGCCGCCGGGCTCCAAGAGACCCAGTACTTC.

The rearrangement joins TRBV7-8 to TRBJ2-3, with a tentative D call TRBD2 (5 bases). Germline V CDR1 and CDR2: SGHVS, FQNEAQ. The CDR3 contains 16 residues. Trimming left V 0 bases short and J 3 bases short, with 13 bases between. Here the CDR3 reads CASSLAFGESTDTQYF. The CDR3 coding sequence is TGTGCCAGCAGCTTAGCCTTCGGGGAATCGACAGATACGCAGTATTTT.

This clonotype appeared many times. The chain recombines TRBV20-1 with TRBJ1-2, with 11 bases matching TRBD1. The junction had 10 bases not matched to a gene; V was cut back by 5 bases and J by 8 bases. Germline V lookup: CDR1 DFQATT, CDR2 SNEGSKA (reference sequence). The CDR3 runs to 14 residues. The CDR3 DNA sequence: TGCAGTGCTCGACGGGACAGGGGGTTGCGAGGCTACACCTTC. It translates to CSARRDRGLRGYTF.

This clonotype appeared many times. The rearrangement uses TRBV20-1 and TRBJ2-7, with 11 bases lining up with TRBD2. J was trimmed by 4 bases and V by 5 bases; bases with no gene match: 10. The CDR3 has 15 amino acids. Germline assignment: CDR1 DFQATT and CDR2 SNEGSKA (reference sequence). The CDR3 DNA reads as TGCAGTGCTCGGATTAGCGGGGGGGCCCCGTACGAGCAGTACTTC. It yields the protein CSARISGGAPYEQYF.

Of note for this clonotype: A much larger clone differs by one base, so this may be a read error. The rearrangement uses TRBV7-9 and TRBJ2-5; the D is unclear. Germline lookup yields CDR1 SEHNR and CDR2 FQNEAQ (reference sequence). With 10 bases removed from V and 1 base from J, the gap between germline ends came to 1 base. The CDR3 has 9 residues. The CDR3 protein is CATQETQYF. As DNA, the CDR3 is TGTGCCACCCAAGAGACCCAGTACTTC.

The CDR3 DNA sequence: TGTGCCAGCAGCTTGAGGGGGTGGAGCGACCAAGAGACCCAGTACTTC. Translated, it gives CASSLRGWSDQETQYF. This chain connects TRBV7-2 to TRBJ2-5, with TRBD1 as a possible D gene (6 bases). Trimming left V 3 bases short and J 0 bases short, with 14 bases between. The CDR3 has 16 amino acids. Germline values: CDR1 SGHTA, CDR2 FQGNSA. The complete variable domain, with remaining parts taken from reference TRBV7-2 and TRBJ2-5, reads GAGVSQSPSNKVTEKGKDVELRCDPISGHTALYWYRQSLGQGLEFLIYFQGNSAPDKSGLPSDRFSAERTGGSVSTLTIQRTQQEDSAVYLCASSLRGWSDQETQYFGPGTRLLVL.

This sequence joins TRBV5-1 and TRBJ2-3, with a weak D call TRBD1 (6 bases). CDR3 length equals 14 residues. Germline values: CDR1 SGHRS, CDR2 YFSETQ. V was clipped by 3 bases and J by 2 bases, with 10 bases between them. This CDR3 is CASSWGLYTDTQYF. The CDR3 DNA reads as TGCGCCAGCAGCTGGGGGCTATACACAGATACGCAGTATTTT.

The table lists this clonotype with a few counts. The genes are TRBV4-3 and TRBJ1-1; D gene unclear. The CDR3 contains 13 residues. Germline V gives CDR1 LGHNA, CDR2 YSLEER. The V end was cut by 3 bases, the J end by 1 base, with 6 bases between. Here the CDR3 DNA reads TGCGCCAGCAGCCATACGGGGAACACTGAAGCTTTCTTT. Translating gives CASSHTGNTEAFF.

This clonotype showed up many times. The rearrangement links TRBV7-9 to TRBJ1-1, with a tentative D call TRBD1 (5 bases). The germline V and J ends were trimmed by 5 bases and 4 bases, with 17 bases remaining between them. CDR1 and CDR2 from the germline V gene are SEHNR and FQNEAQ (reference sequence). This CDR3 has 15 residues. CDR3 nucleotides: TGTGCCAGCAGCCTGGACAAGGGACTGGGCACTGAAGCTTTCTTT. This sequence encodes CASSLDKGLGTEAFF.

V and J are TRBV20-1 and TRBJ1-2; the D gene is possibly TRBD1 (6 bases). V lost 3 bases and J 2 bases, leaving 13 bases between the germline ends. This CDR3 region has 14 residues. The germline V gene has CDR1 DFQATT and CDR2 SNEGSKA (reference sequence). CDR3 amino acids: CSARITGLNYGYTF. The DNA of the CDR3 is TGCAGTGCTAGGATTACAGGGTTAAACTATGGCTACACCTTC.